Following are 26 T cell receptor beta chains from one sample sequenced in a study of blood T cell repertoires in COVID-19. Only in-frame clones appear in the TCRdb table, and some are missing; sequencing was by immunoSEQ multiplex PCR. The repertoire holds over 70,000 clones, with around 77% as singletons. Sequenced: peripheral blood. The receptors originated from a man aged 65 to 79 with active or convalescent COVID-19.

The chain combines TRBV2 with TRBJ1-4, with a weak D call TRBD1 (6 bases). The CDR3 sequence is 15 residues long. Looked up from germline, CDR1 is SNHLY and CDR2 is FYNNEI. V lost 6 bases and J 3 bases, leaving 14 bases between the germline ends. The CDR3, as DNA: TGTGCCAGCAGACCCCGACAGGCAGCTAATGAAAAACTGTTTTTT. Translation gives CASRPRQAANEKLFF.

The chain employs TRBV7-2 and TRBJ2-1, with 8 bases matching TRBD2. In germline, CDR1 is SGHTA, CDR2 FQGNSA. Germline trimming cut 2 bases from V and 2 bases from J; bases unmatched to any gene: 2. This CDR3 has 15 amino acids. The CDR3 nucleotides are TGTGCCAGCAGCTTAACTAGCGGACCCTACAATGAGCAGTTCTTC. It encodes CASSLTSGPYNEQFF. Full variable domain (remainder filled in from reference TRBV7-2 and TRBJ2-1): GAGVSQSPSNKVTEKGKDVELRCDPISGHTALYWYRQSLGQGLEFLIYFQGNSAPDKSGLPSDRFSAERTGGSVSTLTIQRTQQEDSAVYLCASSLTSGPYNEQFFGPGTRLTVL.

The rearrangement joins TRBV2 to TRBJ1-2; D not certain. Trimming took 1 base from V and 5 from J, leaving 11 bases between them. Germline loops: CDR1 SNHLY, CDR2 FYNNEI. The CDR3 totals 14 residues. The CDR3 nucleotides are TGTGCCAGCAGTGAAGGGCCGGGGAATTATGGCTACACCTTC. Amino acid sequence: CASSEGPGNYGYTF.

This chain joins TRBV5-6 and TRBJ2-7, with a tentative D call TRBD2 (5 bases). Deletions cut 5 bases from V and 7 bases from J, with 19 bases between. The CDR3 runs 14 residues. CDR1 and CDR2 from the germline V gene are SGHDT and YYEEEE. Here the CDR3 DNA reads TGTGCCAGCAGTTCCCCAACTGGCCGAGGGGAGCAGTACTTC. As protein: CASSSPTGRGEQYF.

This clone was counted a single time. The chain uses TRBV2 and TRBJ2-1, with 7 bases lining up with TRBD2. Germline trimming cut 6 bases from V and 7 bases from J; bases unmatched to any gene: 15. The CDR3 runs to 16 residues. The V gene's germline CDR1 is SNHLY and CDR2 FYNNEI. CDR3 sequence (DNA): TGTGCCAGCAGCTTCGGACTAGGAGGGGTGGGGAATGAGCAGTTCTTC. Translated: CASSFGLGGVGNEQFF.

This clone is a singleton in its sample. The chain employs TRBV5-8 and TRBJ2-7, with D tentatively TRBD1 (5 bases). This CDR3 region has 14 residues. Trimming stripped 2 bases from V and 1 base from J, with 10 bases between. The germline gives CDR1 SGHTS, CDR2 YDEGEE. The CDR3 protein is CASSFGAASYEQYF. In DNA form, the CDR3 reads TGTGCCAGCAGCTTTGGGGCAGCTTCCTACGAGCAGTACTTC. Supplemented by reference TRBV5-8 and TRBJ2-7, the full variable domain reads EAGVTQSPTHLIKTRGQQATLRCSPISGHTSVYWYQQALGLGLQFLLWYDEGEERNRGNFPPRFSGRQFPNYSSELNVNALELEDSALYLCASSFGAASYEQYFGPGTRLTVT.

The V call is TRBV5-1, the J call TRBJ2-3, with 16 bases fitting TRBD2. The CDR3 spans 17 residues. With 5 bases clipped from V and 2 bases from J, the junction kept 5 bases outside the gene matches. The germline V gene encodes CDR1 SGHRS and CDR2 YFSETQ. Written as DNA, the CDR3 is TGCGCCAGCAGGGGACTAGCGGGGGGGCCACCCACAGATACGCAGTATTTT. It codes for CASRGLAGGPPTDTQYF.

This clone has only a few counts. V gene TRBV28 combines with J gene TRBJ1-2; D unclear. Trimming cost V 7 bases and J 2 bases, with 11 bases left between them. This CDR3 contains 13 residues. Germline-derived CDR1 and CDR2 are MDHEN and SYDVKM. The CDR3 sequence: CASKEGGNYGYTF. The CDR3 DNA follows: TGTGCCAGCAAAGAGGGAGGCAACTATGGCTACACCTTC.

The chain uses TRBV2 and TRBJ2-7, with 8 bases matching TRBD1. CDR3 length: 12 amino acids. Trimming cost V 8 bases and J 1 base; bases outside gene matches: 1. Germline CDR1 is SNHLY and CDR2 is FYNNEI. The CDR3 DNA is TGTGCCAGCGGGACAGGTTCCTACGAGCAGTACTTC. Its protein product is CASGTGSYEQYF.

This sequence joins TRBV5-4 and TRBJ2-2; D is undetermined. CDR1 is SGHNT and CDR2 is YYREEE in the germline V gene (reference sequence). The length of the CDR3 is 13 residues. The V gene lost 5 bases and the J gene lost 2 bases, with 7 bases spanning the gap. The CDR3 sequence is CASRRSNTGELFF. CDR3 nucleotide sequence: TGTGCCAGCAGGAGGAGTAACACCGGGGAGCTGTTTTTT.

The rearrangement links TRBV30 to TRBJ2-5, with 8 nucleotides matching TRBD2. V dropped 0 bases and J dropped 2; count of bases not matched to a gene: 5. The germline CDR1 and CDR2 sequences are GTSNPN and SVGIG (reference sequence). The CDR3 has 15 amino acids. The CDR3 region is CAWSVTGGLQETQYF. The CDR3, as DNA: TGTGCCTGGAGTGTAACGGGGGGGCTTCAAGAGACCCAGTACTTC.

J is TRBJ2-7 and V is TRBV6-1; a weak D match, TRBD1 (5 bases). Germline CDR1 and CDR2: MNHNS and SASEGT. This CDR3 is built from 12 residues. V was cut by 5 bases and J by 4 bases, with 9 bases left in between. CDR3 sequence: CASSPQDYEQYF. In DNA form, the CDR3 reads TGTGCCAGCAGTCCACAGGATTACGAGCAGTACTTC.

J is TRBJ1-6 and V is TRBV27; D is uncertain. The germline V gene has CDR1 MNHEY and CDR2 SMNVEV (reference sequence). The CDR3 covers 16 residues. V was pared by 0 bases and J by 4 bases, with 10 bases between. The CDR3 region has the DNA TGTGCCAGCAGTTTATCGGCAGGTGTATATAATTCACCCCTCCACTTT. This sequence encodes CASSLSAGVYNSPLHF.

This chain uses TRBV3-1 (or the pseudogene TRBV3-2) with TRBJ2-4, with a weak D call TRBD1 (6 bases). Germline V gene data show CDR1 as LGHDT and CDR2 as YNNKEL (reference sequence). The CDR3 loop spans 14 amino acids. Trimming took off 2 bases at V and 8 bases at J, with 13 bases between the two ends. The CDR3 sequence: CASSQSSGDDIQYF. Written as DNA, the CDR3 is TGTGCCAGCAGCCAATCGTCAGGGGATGACATTCAGTACTTC.

About this clone itself: An end of the junction differs from the germline gene, which may be a read error. V and J are TRBV7-7 and TRBJ2-2, with TRBD1 matching over 8 bases. Germline V gene data show CDR1 as SSHAT and CDR2 as FNYEAQ (reference sequence). CDR3 size: 17 residues. CDR3 region: CASSLELGTGNTGELFF. CDR3 coding DNA: TGTGCTAGCAGCTTAGAACTGGGGACAGGGAACACCGGGGAGCTGTTTTTT.

The chain employs TRBV5-6 and TRBJ1-5, with 8 bases aligning to TRBD1. Germline trimming cut 2 bases from V and 4 bases from J; bases unmatched to any gene: 5. The length of the CDR3 is 15 residues. CDR1 is SGHDT and CDR2 is YYEEEE in the germline V gene. The CDR3 bases are TGTGCCAGCAGCTTAAGGACAGGGTTGAATCAGCCCCAGCATTTT. This sequence encodes CASSLRTGLNQPQHF.

As DNA, the CDR3 is TGCAGCGTTGGGCCGCGACAGGGCTTTGGCTACACCTTC. Translated, it gives CSVGPRQGFGYTF. J is TRBJ1-2 and V is TRBV29-1, with TRBD1 matching over 7 bases. Germline V gene sequence: CDR1 SQVTM, CDR2 ANQGSEA. This CDR3 is built from 13 residues. Losses at the gene ends were 4 bases for V and 7 bases for J; bases not matched to a gene: 9.

This clone has a handful of counts. The chain recombines TRBV27 with TRBJ2-1, with D maybe TRBD1 (6 bases). In germline, CDR1 is MNHEY, CDR2 SMNVEV (reference sequence). Between the trimmed V and J ends, which lost 6 bases and 3 bases, there was a span of 12 bases. CDR3 length: 14 amino acids. The CDR3 spells CASRVNRDYNEQFF. DNA for the CDR3: TGTGCCAGCAGAGTCAACAGGGACTACAATGAGCAGTTCTTC.

The chain has TRBV5-1 and TRBJ1-1; the D gene is possibly TRBD1 (6 bases). This CDR3 contains 16 residues. V lost 1 base and J 3 bases, leaving 16 bases between the germline ends. Looked up from germline, CDR1 is SGHRS and CDR2 is YFSETQ. The CDR3 reads CASSLQVAGEYTEAFF. DNA for the CDR3: TGCGCCAGCAGCTTGCAAGTGGCAGGGGAGTACACTGAAGCTTTCTTT.

The chain combines TRBV24-1 with TRBJ2-1, with TRBD2 matching over 10 bases. The junction had 8 bases not matched to a gene; V was cut back by 6 bases and J by 4 bases. This CDR3 has 16 amino acids. CDR1 and CDR2 from the germline V gene are KGHDR and SFDVKD. CDR3 nucleotides: TGTGCCACCAGTTCTGGAGAGCGGGGGGGTTACAATGAGCAGTTCTTC. This codes for CATSSGERGGYNEQFF.

The chain joins TRBV30 to TRBJ2-2; possibly TRBD2 for D (5 bases). CDR1 GTSNPN and CDR2 SVGIG come from the germline V gene (reference sequence). The length of the CDR3 is 13 residues. V dropped 3 bases and J dropped 5 bases, with 10 bases sitting between them. The CDR3 loop is CAWRSGWTGELFF. The CDR3 DNA reads TGTGCCTGGAGAAGCGGTTGGACCGGGGAGCTGTTTTTT.

The chain joins TRBV2 to TRBJ1-5, with 9 bases lining up with TRBD1. The CDR3 runs to 13 residues. V shed 7 bases, J shed 6 bases, and the junction held 4 bases outside the gene matches. CDR1 is SNHLY, CDR2 FYNNEI, per germline. For the CDR3, the DNA is TGTGCCAGCATTTCGGACAGGGGTCAGCCCCAGCATTTT. It codes for CASISDRGQPQHF. Filled out from reference TRBV2 and TRBJ1-5, the complete variable domain reads EPEVTQTPSHQVTQMGQEVILRCVPISNHLYFYWYRQILGQKVEFLVSFYNNEISEKSEIFDDQFSVERPDGSNFTLKIRSTKLEDSAMYFCASISDRGQPQHFGDGTRLSIL.

This clone was detected once. The chain combines TRBV30 with TRBJ1-5, with TRBD1 as a possible D gene (6 bases). The CDR3 has 13 amino acids. The germline V and J ends were trimmed by 2 bases and 3 bases, with 8 bases remaining between them. The V gene's germline CDR1 is GTSNPN and CDR2 SVGIG (reference sequence). The CDR3 bases are TGTGCCTGGAGTCAGGGGAACAATCAGCCCCAGCATTTT. It yields the protein CAWSQGNNQPQHF.

CDR3 bases: TGTGCCAGCAGTCACCCTTTACAGGATCCTCGGGCAGAGACCCAGTACTTC. Amino acid sequence: CASSHPLQDPRAETQYF. V and J are TRBV7-9 and TRBJ2-5; D possibly corresponds to TRBD1 (5 bases). Per germline, CDR1 SEHNR and CDR2 FQNEAQ (reference sequence). Between the trimmed V and J ends, which lost 6 bases and 4 bases, there was a span of 24 bases. There are 17 residues in the CDR3. Full variable domain (remainder filled in from reference TRBV7-9 and TRBJ2-5): DTGVSQNPRHKITKRGQNVTFRCDPISEHNRLYWYRQTLGQGPEFLTYFQNEAQLEKSRLLSDRFSAERPKGSFSTLEIQRTEQGDSAMYLCASSHPLQDPRAETQYFGPGTRLLVL.

The chain combines TRBV6-2 or TRBV6-3 with TRBJ1-3; D is unresolved. V was pared by 6 bases and J by 7 bases, with 10 bases between. The CDR3 runs to 12 residues. Germline V gene sequence: CDR1 MNHEY, CDR2 SVGEGT. DNA for the CDR3: TGTGCCAGCAGCTGGGCACGGAACACCATATATTTT. Protein: CASSWARNTIYF.

This clone has only a few counts. V gene TRBV19 combines with J gene TRBJ1-1; D uncertain. This CDR3 contains 12 residues. Germline CDR1 LNHDA, CDR2 SQIVND (reference sequence). Trimming pared 9 bases from V and 6 bases from J, leaving 14 bases between. CDR3 in amino acids: CASTKDGSEAFF. The CDR3 bases are TGTGCCAGCACGAAAGACGGGTCTGAAGCTTTCTTT.